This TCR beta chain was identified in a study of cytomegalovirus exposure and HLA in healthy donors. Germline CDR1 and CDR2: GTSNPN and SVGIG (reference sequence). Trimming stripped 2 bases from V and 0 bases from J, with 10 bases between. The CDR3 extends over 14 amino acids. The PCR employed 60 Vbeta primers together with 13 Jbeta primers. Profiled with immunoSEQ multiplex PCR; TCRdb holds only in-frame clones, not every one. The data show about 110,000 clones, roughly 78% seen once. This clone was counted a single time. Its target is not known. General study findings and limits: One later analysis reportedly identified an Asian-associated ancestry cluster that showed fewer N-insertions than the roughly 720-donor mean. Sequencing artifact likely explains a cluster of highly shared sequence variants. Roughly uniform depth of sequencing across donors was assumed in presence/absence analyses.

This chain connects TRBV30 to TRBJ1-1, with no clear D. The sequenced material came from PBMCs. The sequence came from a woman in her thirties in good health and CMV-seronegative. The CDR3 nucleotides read TGTGCCTGGAGTAAGGGAGACATGAACACTGAAGCTTTCTTT. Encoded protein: CAWSKGDMNTEAFF.